A single sample is the source of the 21 T cell receptor beta chains below, sequenced in a study of blood T cell repertoires in COVID-19. Profiled with immunoSEQ multiplex PCR; TCRdb holds only in-frame clones, not every one. The sample shows roughly 250,000 clones, about 91% of them seen only once. Sequenced: PBMCs or T cells enriched from blood (not recorded which). These receptors were obtained from a woman in her 30s with acute COVID-19.

This chain joins TRBV30 and TRBJ2-7; 9 nucleotides line up with TRBD1. The ends lost 6 bases at V and 3 bases at J; junction bases unmatched: 18. The germline CDR1 and CDR2 sequences are GTSNPN and SVGIG (reference sequence). The CDR3 loop spans 17 amino acids. The CDR3 sequence is CACSGQGSLLTRYEQYF. CDR3 DNA sequence: TGTGCCTGTTCCGGACAGGGGTCCCTCCTAACCCGCTACGAGCAGTACTTC. The entire variable domain, with the rest obtained from reference TRBV30 and TRBJ2-7, is as follows: SQTIHQWPATLVQPVGSPLSLECTVEGTSNPNLYWYRQAAGRGLQLLFYSVGIGQISSEVPQNLSASRPQDRQFILSSKKLLLSDSGFYLCACSGQGSLLTRYEQYFGPGTRLTVT.

This sequence joins TRBV10-2 and TRBJ1-6; D gene ambiguous. Germline V gene lookup returns CDR1 WSHSY and CDR2 SAAADI. This CDR3 region has 14 residues. V dropped 4 bases and J dropped 5 bases, with 9 bases sitting between them. The CDR3: CASSGAADNSPLHF. CDR3 DNA sequence: TGCGCCAGCAGTGGGGCAGCGGATAATTCACCCCTCCACTTT.

This clone was counted ten times or more. The rearrangement uses TRBV5-1 and TRBJ1-2, with D tentatively TRBD1 (5 bases). The V end was cut by 4 bases, the J end by 4 bases, with 11 bases between. Germline V gives CDR1 SGHRS, CDR2 YFSETQ. There are 13 residues in the CDR3. CDR3 in amino acids: CASSPGGTYGYTF. The CDR3 nucleotides are TGCGCCAGCAGCCCGGGGGGGACCTATGGCTACACCTTC.

The chain employs TRBV4-3 and TRBJ2-5; 10 nucleotides line up with TRBD2. CDR1 LGHNA and CDR2 YSLEER come from the germline V gene. The CDR3 is 16 amino acids. Trimming took 3 bases from V and 1 from J; bases not matched to a gene: 5. In DNA, the CDR3 is TGCGCCAGCAGCCAGGATATAGCGGGGGGCCAAGAGACCCAGTACTTC. Translated, it gives CASSQDIAGGQETQYF.

CDR3 sequence: CATTCGGNYGYTF. CDR3 in DNA: TGTGCCACAACCTGCGGGGGAAACTATGGCTACACCTTC. The rearrangement uses TRBV11-3 and TRBJ1-2; possibly TRBD1 for D (5 bases). CDR1 SGHNT and CDR2 YENEEA come from the germline V gene. V lost 10 bases to trimming and J lost 2 bases, with 14 bases between them. The CDR3 length is 13 residues.

The chain joins TRBV20-1 to TRBJ2-6, with D tentatively TRBD2 (5 bases). Germline V gene data show CDR1 as DFQATT and CDR2 as SNEGSKA (reference sequence). V gave up 3 bases and J gave up 0 bases, with 18 bases separating them. This CDR3 contains 18 residues. The CDR3 protein is CSASEEAGSFSGANVLTF. CDR3 coding DNA: TGCAGTGCTAGTGAGGAGGCAGGATCCTTCTCTGGGGCCAACGTCCTGACTTTC.

This sequence joins TRBV19 and TRBJ1-2; weak D call: TRBD1 (6 bases). V gave up 5 bases and J gave up 5 bases, with 27 bases separating them. Germline V CDR1 and CDR2: LNHDA, SQIVND (reference sequence). This CDR3 is built from 18 residues. The CDR3 DNA is TGTGCCAGTAGTCAAAACGCCCTTTCGGCCAGGGGTTTTTATGGCTACACCTTC. Protein product: CASSQNALSARGFYGYTF. The full variable domain, completed using reference TRBV19 and TRBJ1-2, is DGGITQSPKYLFRKEGQNVTLSCEQNLNHDAMYWYRQDPGQGLRLIYYSQIVNDFQKGDIAEGYSVSREKKESFPLTVTSAQKNPTAFYLCASSQNALSARGFYGYTFGSGTRLTVV.

The chain combines TRBV12-3 or TRBV12-4 with TRBJ1-4; 7 bases align to TRBD1. The CDR3 is made up of 13 amino acids. Trimming took 6 bases from V and 7 from J; bases not matched to a gene: 5. This CDR3 is CASSRGTGEKLFF. CDR3 sequence (DNA): TGTGCCAGCAGCAGGGGGACCGGTGAAAAACTGTTTTTT.

This clone was seen at least ten times. The rearrangement links TRBV4-1 to TRBJ2-1; 11 positions agree with TRBD2. Trimming at V came to 4 bases and at J to 7 bases, leaving 12 bases not matched to a gene. This CDR3 contains 17 residues. Germline-derived CDR1 and CDR2 are MGHRA and YSYEKL. The CDR3 DNA reads as TGCGCCAGCAGCCCTGGGGATAGCGGGGGGGCCTCGAATGAGCAGTTCTTC. It codes for CASSPGDSGGASNEQFF.

The genes are TRBV27 and TRBJ1-4; no clear D gene. The CDR3 sequence is 12 residues long. Deletions cut 3 bases from V and 8 bases from J, with 7 bases between. Germline V gives CDR1 MNHEY, CDR2 SMNVEV (reference sequence). Here the CDR3 DNA reads TGTGCCAGCAGTTTCTCGGGGGAAAAACTGTTTTTT. Protein product: CASSFSGEKLFF.

Only a few counts were recorded for this clone. V usage is TRBV7-9 and J usage is TRBJ2-2; 7 bases are a match to TRBD1. Germline V gives CDR1 SEHNR, CDR2 FQNEAQ (reference sequence). The CDR3 sequence is 13 residues long. Losses at the gene ends were 5 bases for V and 5 bases for J; bases not matched to a gene: 2. CDR3: CASSTTGTGELFF. The CDR3 coding sequence is TGTGCCAGCAGCACGACAGGGACCGGGGAGCTGTTTTTT. Looking up the rest from reference TRBV7-9 and TRBJ2-2 gives the full variable domain: DTGVSQNPRHKITKRGQNVTFRCDPISEHNRLYWYRQTLGQGPEFLTYFQNEAQLEKSRLLSDRFSAERPKGSFSTLEIQRTEQGDSAMYLCASSTTGTGELFFGEGSRLTVL.

The chain carries TRBV19 and TRBJ1-2; D gene uncertain. Trimming stripped 3 bases from V and 5 bases from J, with 19 bases between. This CDR3 is built from 16 residues. Germline V gene lookup returns CDR1 LNHDA and CDR2 SQIVND (reference sequence). CDR3 loop: CASSMLQRALSYGYTF. In nucleotides, the CDR3 is TGTGCCAGTAGTATGTTGCAGCGGGCTTTATCTTATGGCTACACCTTC. Full variable domain (missing parts from reference TRBV19 and TRBJ1-2): DGGITQSPKYLFRKEGQNVTLSCEQNLNHDAMYWYRQDPGQGLRLIYYSQIVNDFQKGDIAEGYSVSREKKESFPLTVTSAQKNPTAFYLCASSMLQRALSYGYTFGSGTRLTVV.

The chain combines TRBV11-2 with TRBJ1-5; D is ambiguous. The V gene lost 0 bases and the J gene lost 4 bases, with 4 bases spanning the gap. Germline-derived CDR1 and CDR2 are SGHAT and FQNNGV. The CDR3 runs to 13 residues. This chain's CDR3 is CASSLERNQPQHF. CDR3 in DNA: TGTGCCAGCAGCTTAGAGAGGAATCAGCCCCAGCATTTT.

The chain carries TRBV18 and TRBJ1-2; weak D call: TRBD1 (6 bases). Germline V gene lookup returns CDR1 KGHSH and CDR2 LQKENI. V lost 6 bases to trimming and J lost 3 bases, with 14 bases between them. The CDR3 runs to 14 residues. CDR3 DNA sequence: TGTGCCAGCTCCCCAGACAGGTTAGACTATGGCTACACCTTC. Amino acids: CASSPDRLDYGYTF.

The V and J genes are TRBV6-5 and TRBJ1-1, with a possible D match to TRBD1 (5 bases). In germline, CDR1 is MNHEY, CDR2 SVGAGI. V lost 2 bases, J lost 4 bases, and 17 bases lay in between. The CDR3 extends over 16 amino acids. CDR3 amino acids: CASSYTSGGPGTEAFF. The CDR3 DNA reads as TGTGCCAGCAGTTACACTTCGGGGGGACCGGGCACTGAAGCTTTCTTT.

The rearrangement joins TRBV18 to TRBJ2-7, with 10 bases identical to TRBD1. CDR1 is KGHSH and CDR2 is LQKENI in the germline V gene. The CDR3 is 16 amino acids. Unmatched junction bases numbered 12, after V lost 6 bases and J lost 4 bases. The DNA for the CDR3 is TGTGCCAGCTCCCCGGGACAGGGGTCCTCGGTATACGAGCAGTACTTC. Translation gives CASSPGQGSSVYEQYF.

This clone appeared once. This chain uses TRBV5-1 with TRBJ1-4; 8 bases map to TRBD1. The CDR3 spans 16 residues. In germline, CDR1 is SGHRS, CDR2 YFSETQ. The ends lost 1 base at V and 3 bases at J; junction bases unmatched: 5. The CDR3 sequence is CASSLRDRSSNEKLFF. CDR3 sequence (DNA): TGCGCCAGCAGCTTGCGGGACAGGTCCTCTAATGAAAAACTGTTTTTT.

The V and J genes are TRBV5-1 and TRBJ1-6, with 7 bases identical to TRBD1. The CDR3 consists of 15 residues. Germline V lookup: CDR1 SGHRS, CDR2 YFSETQ. V shed 2 bases, J shed 7 bases, and the junction held 6 bases outside the gene matches. CDR3 sequence (DNA): TGCGCCAGCAGCTTCGAGGGACAGACAAATTCACCCCTCCACTTT. Its translation is CASSFEGQTNSPLHF.

The V call is TRBV6-5, the J call TRBJ2-7, with a possible D match to TRBD2 (7 bases). Germline CDR1 and CDR2: MNHEY and SVGAGI. V gave up 0 bases and J gave up 3 bases, with 12 bases separating them. The CDR3 extends over 15 amino acids. This CDR3 is CASSYSRGGVYEQYF. DNA for the CDR3: TGTGCCAGCAGTTACTCGAGGGGGGGCGTCTACGAGCAGTACTTC.

This chain connects TRBV7-9 to TRBJ2-7; no reliable D call. The CDR3 sequence is 12 residues long. Trimming removed 11 bases at V and 3 bases at J, with 14 bases between. CDR1 is SEHNR and CDR2 is FQNEAQ in the germline V gene (reference sequence). CDR3 DNA: TGTGCCTCGGGTGTATCGGTCTACGAGCAGTACTTC. This codes for CASGVSVYEQYF.

The chain links TRBV13 to TRBJ1-3; D not resolved. Trimming shortened V by 5 bases and J by 3 bases, and 11 bases separated the two germline ends. This CDR3 has 14 residues. Germline loops: CDR1 PRHDT, CDR2 FYEKMQ (reference sequence). DNA of the CDR3: TGTGCCAGCAGCCCTACCGAAGATGGAAACACCATATATTTT. It yields the protein CASSPTEDGNTIYF.